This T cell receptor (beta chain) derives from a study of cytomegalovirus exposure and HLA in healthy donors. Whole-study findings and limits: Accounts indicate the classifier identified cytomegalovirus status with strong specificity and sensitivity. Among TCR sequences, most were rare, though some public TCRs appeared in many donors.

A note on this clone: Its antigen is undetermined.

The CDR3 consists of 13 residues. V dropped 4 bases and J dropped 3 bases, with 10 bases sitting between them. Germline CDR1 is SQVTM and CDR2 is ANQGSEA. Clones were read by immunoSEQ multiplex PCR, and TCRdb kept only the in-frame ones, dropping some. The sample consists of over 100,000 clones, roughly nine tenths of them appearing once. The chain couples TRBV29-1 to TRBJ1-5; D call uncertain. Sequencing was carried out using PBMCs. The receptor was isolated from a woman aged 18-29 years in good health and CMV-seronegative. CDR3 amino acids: CSVGYGPNQPQHF. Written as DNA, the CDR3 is TGCAGCGTTGGTTACGGTCCCAATCAGCCCCAGCATTTT.